The clone carrying this T cell receptor (beta chain) was seen only a few times. The data belong to a study of blood T cell repertoires in COVID-19. Study details: PBMCs, B-cell-depleted T cells, or T cells provided the cDNA or gDNA that made up the material.

Sequencing used immunoSEQ multiplex PCR; TCRdb keeps in-frame clones, though not all of them. The sample records over 75,000 clones, approximately 86% being singletons. The CDR3 loop spans 15 amino acids. Trimming stripped 4 bases from V and 5 bases from J, with 17 bases between. Germline lookup yields CDR1 MNHEY and CDR2 SMNVEV (reference sequence). The sample taken for sequencing was peripheral blood. This chain links TRBV27 with TRBJ1-2; D is uncertain. This receptor was taken from a middle-aged man with COVID-19, enrolled during active disease. The CDR3 loop reads CASSSPGVGLYGYTF. The CDR3 nucleotides read TGTGCCAGCAGTTCCCCCGGGGTCGGGCTATATGGCTACACCTTC.